Sequencing of this T cell receptor beta chain was carried out in a study of T cells after yellow fever vaccination. TCRdb processed the 5' RACE reads anew with MiXCR; each CDR3 protein has one entry. Of about 300,000 distinct CDR3 sequences in the sample, roughly 9% were seen once. Germline CDR1 is MNHEY and CDR2 is SVGEGT. This CDR3 is built from 14 residues. Trimming removed 2 bases at V and 0 bases at J, with 5 bases between. This TCR derives from a man aged 18 to 29 who received the YFV17D yellow fever vaccine. The specimen was CD4+ T cells sorted from PBMCs, collected 5 days after the yellow fever booster vaccination. The V call is TRBV6-2 or TRBV6-3, the J call TRBJ1-5; D not certain. CDR3 sequence reads: CASSYQYSNQPQHF. The DNA of the CDR3 is TGTGCCAGCAGTTACCAGTATAGCAATCAGCCCCAGCATTTT.